What follows is one T cell receptor beta chain and its context. Its cognate antigen is unknown. These data are taken from a study of shared clonotypes between healthy human individuals. Overall study findings and caveats: Shared clonotypes: about 4.6% naive CD4, about 3.5% naive CD8, over 2% memory CD4, 0.4% to 0.5% memory CD8. Large sequencing depth failed to make sorted-subset sequencing complete, rarefaction showed.

Using immunoSEQ multiplex PCR, the repertoire was profiled, and TCRdb retains in-frame clones only, with some absent. The data show about 980,000 clones, approximately 76% seen once. Germline V gives CDR1 MNHNS, CDR2 SASEGT. Trimming removed 6 bases from V and 0 bases from J, with 14 bases in between. CDR3 size: 15 residues. The sequence derives from a man in his late teens or twenties in good health. The sequenced sample consisted of memory CD4+ T cells sorted from blood. Subset indicated: CD45RA-negative fraction. The chain links TRBV6-1 to TRBJ1-1, with unresolved D. The CDR3 nucleotides are TGTGCCAGCAGCCCGGGGTTCCTCATGAACACTGAAGCTTTCTTT. It specifies CASSPGFLMNTEAFF.